This TCR beta chain was retrieved from a study of beta chain features in type 1 diabetes (dated by TCRdb to between 2017 and 2018). About the investigation overall: Mean age, gender distribution, total cell number and subset yield did not differ between patients and healthy donors. Regulatory and stem cell-like memory subsets were isolated from only 8 patients and roughly eight healthy donors, whereas naive and central memory subsets came from all 30 or so donors. The study compared the TCRB repertoires of sorted circulating CD4+ T cell subsets in recently diagnosed type 1 diabetes patients with those in matched healthy donors. Across all samples, some 110,000,000 sorted cells were examined, and cell number per subset correlated strongly with RNA yield.

What the research found in general, with its limitations: Patients with type 1 diabetes made fewer insertions and deleted more nucleotides at VDJ recombination sites, implying thymic rearrangement abnormalities. Shorter templates might have been favored by PCR, but patient and control samples were amplified and corrected together, so both groups would have been affected equally by any skew. Naive, central memory and regulatory TCRB repertoires appeared more similar among patients than among healthy donors. Type 1 diabetes patients showed a moderate but significant shortening of TCRB CDR3 length in all four CD4+ subsets. Because cDNA was sequenced instead of genomic DNA, highly expressing activated cells could be over-represented, though the groups showed no difference in activation or CD3 levels. Only small numbers of individuals were included in the HLA sub-analyses, which left unresolved whether HLA type had any influence on TCRB rearrangement.

The High Capacity cDNA Reverse Transcription Kit was used to reverse transcribe all of the isolated RNA, meaning that expressed TCRB transcripts were what got sequenced. Deep immunoSEQ sequencing was performed on naive, central memory and regulatory T cell samples, with an average of roughly 3.5 million total reads per sample. Sorted cells were lysed in RLT buffer and RNA was extracted with DNase-treated RNeasy Micro or Mini kits, depending on cell number. To prevent cross-contamination, every cell subset was processed on its own, while patient and healthy donor samples were processed together. Using the immunoSEQ multiplex PCR, TCRB sequences were amplified from cDNA into 87-bp fragments spanning the CDR3 region. Sequencing of the amplicons was done on the Illumina HiSeq platform. As for the original processing: Synthetic template baselines were used to correct PCR bias computationally, reads within Hamming distance 2 were collapsed together, and singletons that could not be merged were discarded. Reads were aligned against IMGT so that V, D and J genes, CDR3 length and insertions or deletions at six rearrangement sites could be assigned. Within each subset, clonotype counts were normalized to the number of sorted cells before true diversity and Gini coefficients were calculated with the tcR R package. The overlap coefficient, calculated on TCRB nucleotide sequences, was used to measure repertoire sharing. As a proxy for the pre-selection repertoire, out-of-frame TCRB sequences from naive cells were analyzed. TCRdb's version of the immuneACCESS table is confined to in-frame rearrangements and falls short of the full clone set. An unresolved V gene accounts for under half of the shortfall where checked; the remainder is of unknown origin. That table supplies the V and J calls and clone size; D and trimming were determined from the DNA. Present in this sample are 300,000 to 400,000 clones, around 10% of which were seen just once. Under 0.02% of the sample rests with the top ten.

The CDR3 numbers 16 residues from cysteine through phenylalanine. Only CDR3 DNA remains: 48 bases, in frame from the first base. Germline trimming: 1 base from V, 4 bases from J; junction bases outside gene matches: 5. Looking up the germline V gene yields CDR1 MGHDK and CDR2 SYGVNS. From each donor, a single peripheral blood sample of around 120 mL on average was drawn into heparinised tubes. Naive, central memory, regulatory and stem cell-like memory CD4+ T cells were sorted on a BD FACSAria II using a panel including CD45RO, CCR7, CD25, CD127, CD95 and CD27. Purity was above 98% for every sorted population. Right away, PBMCs were isolated by Lymphoprep density gradient centrifugation and were stained directly, with no culture step. To minimize batch effects, samples were stained and sorted in pairs, one healthy donor with one patient per experiment. This clone showed up just a few times. What antigen it recognizes has not been identified. Nothing much larger sits one base from this clone, and base qualities are not available.

The source of this sequence is a woman aged 25 to 39 in good health. The chain links TRBV25-1 with TRBJ2-2; the junction holds 8 bases that match TRBD1. The sequenced sample consisted of naive CD4+ T cells from blood. The cell subset or site label for this specimen denotes: true naive CD4+ T cells. The nucleotide sequence is given as TGTGCCAGCAGTGAATCCGGCAGGGGGCTCACCGGGGAGCTGTTTTTT. Translated, it gives CASSESGRGLTGELFF.